Below, 2 T cell receptor beta chains from the same sample are listed, as sequenced in a study of shared clonotypes between healthy human individuals. Naive CD8 cells, CD45RO-negative and positively selected for CCR7, excluded terminally differentiated effector memory CD45RA+ cells. TCRdb's copy holds only in-frame clones and misses some; the assay was immunoSEQ multiplex PCR. The table records fewer than 700,000 clones, approximately 96% of them present only once. Source material: naive CD8+ T cells sorted from blood. Receptor source: a woman aged 25 to 45 in good health.

The CDR3 spells CSGDRVRATAYNEQFF. CDR3 in DNA: TGCAGCGGGGACCGGGTTCGCGCCACTGCCTACAATGAGCAGTTCTTC. This chain joins TRBV29-1 and TRBJ2-1; D assignment may be TRBD1 or TRBD2 (5 bases each). V was pared by 7 bases and J by 2 bases, with 21 bases between. CDR1 SQVTM and CDR2 ANQGSEA come from the germline V gene. CDR3 length equals 16 residues.

The chain recombines TRBV28 with TRBJ2-1; unclear D gene. The CDR3 length is 14 residues. The ends were cut back, 2 bases at V and 7 bases at J, with 12 bases in the middle. Looked up from germline, CDR1 is MDHEN and CDR2 is SYDVKM. The CDR3 here is CASSLLDWYNEQFF. CDR3 bases: TGTGCCAGCAGTTTACTAGATTGGTATAATGAGCAGTTCTTC.